A single T cell receptor beta chain is shown here with its context. The antigen is undetermined. The DNA is omitted, as the CDR3 cannot be located on it reliably, and the CDR3 follows TCRdb's listing. Genomic DNA was employed as the template in profiling TCR beta VDJ and CDR3. A single record per CDR3 protein comes from TCRdb applying MiXCR to the reads. The data hold hundreds of thousands of distinct CDR3 sequences, with 65% to 80% observed a single time. Per germline, CDR1 SGDLS and CDR2 YYNGEE. The CDR3 contains 16 residues when both ends are counted. This sample is part of a study of CD8+CD57+ T cells in acquired aplastic anemia. Whole-study context: On average, sorted CD4+ and CD8+ cells gave 3.2 ug of DNA. CD4+ cells from healthy donors averaged about 10.8 million reads.

Study-wide points: Statistical testing detected no significant gap in CD8+ Simpson's diversity between patients and controls. Common to patients and controls were approximately 30 CD8+ CDR3 sequences.

The TCR was taken from a human donor in good health, serving as a control. What was sequenced was sorted CD4+, CD8+, or CD8+CD57+ T cells (not recorded which) from PBMCs. This rearrangement joins TRBV9 to TRBJ2-3; the DNA was not compared with TRBD1, the D call given in the table. The CDR3 loop reads CASSSRAVLRAGPQYF.